This T cell receptor (beta chain) is drawn from a study of blood T cell repertoires in COVID-19. Study background: In each case, the material was cDNA or gDNA derived from T cells, B-cell-depleted T cells, or PBMCs.

Seattle researchers signed up patients amid active infection and tracked them longitudinally. Trimming pared 5 bases from V and 0 bases from J, leaving 11 bases between. CDR1 is LNHDA and CDR2 is SQIVND in the germline V gene (reference sequence). This CDR3 comprises 15 residues. The authors' processing: Amplifying reference gene primers gave estimates of nucleated cell counts. Clones were sequenced by immunoSEQ multiplex PCR, and TCRdb holds only the in-frame ones, with some missing. That table is the source of V, J and clone size, and D and trimming were worked out from the DNA. The sample shows almost 200,000 clones, just under 85% of them seen only once.

The receptor comes from a man in his sixties with COVID-19, enrolled during active disease. The V gene is TRBV19, the J gene TRBJ2-4, with D possibly TRBD2 on 5 matching bases. The sample taken for sequencing was peripheral blood. CDR3 DNA: TGTGCCAGTAGTCTCGGACTCTTAGCCAAAAACATTCAGTACTTC. Protein product: CASSLGLLAKNIQYF.